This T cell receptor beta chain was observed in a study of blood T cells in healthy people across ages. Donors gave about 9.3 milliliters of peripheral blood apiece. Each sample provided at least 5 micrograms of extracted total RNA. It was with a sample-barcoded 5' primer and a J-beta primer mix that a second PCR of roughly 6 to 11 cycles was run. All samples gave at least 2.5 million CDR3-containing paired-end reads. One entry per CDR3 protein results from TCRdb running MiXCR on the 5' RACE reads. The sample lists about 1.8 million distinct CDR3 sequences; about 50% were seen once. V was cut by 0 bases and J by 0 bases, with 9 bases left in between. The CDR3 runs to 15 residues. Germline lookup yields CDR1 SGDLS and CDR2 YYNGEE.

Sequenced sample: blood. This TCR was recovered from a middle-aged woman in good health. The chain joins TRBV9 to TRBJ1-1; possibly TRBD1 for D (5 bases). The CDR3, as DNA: TGTGCCAGCAGCGTAGCCGGGGGTATGAACACTGAAGCTTTCTTT. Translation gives CASSVAGGMNTEAFF.